These 29 T cell receptor beta chains were sequenced from one sample in a study of cytomegalovirus exposure and HLA in healthy donors (dated by TCRdb to the late 2010s). Libraries were prepared through the immunoSEQ multiplex PCR assay. The multiplex PCR relied on a mix of 60 forward primers for TCR Vbeta segments and 13 reverse primers for TCR Jbeta segments. TCRdb obtained this table from immuneACCESS and retained in-frame rearrangements with V and J assigned. These tables miss some clones; where compared with another copy, unresolved V genes account for less than half of the shortfall, and the remainder is unexplained. The sample table records 43,000 or so clones; roughly 60% of these occur just once. The leading ten clones occupy 8.7% of the sample. Sequenced material: PBMCs. These receptor sequences come from a human donor in good health.

V and J are TRBV6-5 and TRBJ1-6, with 8 bases lining up with TRBD1. The trim removed 6 bases at V and 8 bases at J, leaving 3 bases unmatched. CDR1 and CDR2 from the germline V gene are MNHEY and SVGAGI. There are 13 residues in the CDR3. The chain's CDR3 is CASRGDRYSPLHF. In DNA form, the CDR3 reads TGTGCCAGCAGGGGGGACAGGTATTCACCCCTCCACTTT.

Only one count was recorded for this clone. The CDR3 region is CASSTSGTGRGSPLHF. DNA for the CDR3: TGCGCCAGCAGCACCTCCGGGACCGGGAGGGGTTCACCCCTCCACTTT. The J gene is TRBJ1-6, the V gene TRBV5-1, with a weak D call TRBD1 (5 bases). This CDR3 spans 16 amino acids. V shed 4 bases and J shed 9 bases, with 20 bases lying between them. Germline loops: CDR1 SGHRS, CDR2 YFSETQ. The full variable domain, with the rest looked up from reference TRBV5-1 and TRBJ1-6, is KAGVTQTPRYLIKTRGQQVTLSCSPISGHRSVSWYQQTPGQGLQFLFEYFSETQRNKGNFPGRFSGRQFSNSRSEMNVSTLELGDSALYLCASSTSGTGRGSPLHFGNGTRLTVT.

The chain combines TRBV5-1 with TRBJ2-7; weak D call: TRBD1 (5 bases). V was pared by 0 bases and J by 9 bases, with 13 bases between. Germline lookup yields CDR1 SGHRS and CDR2 YFSETQ. This CDR3 has 13 amino acids. In nucleotides, the CDR3 is TGCGCCAGCAGCTTGGGCGGCGTCCAGGGGCAGTACTTC. Translating gives CASSLGGVQGQYF.

This chain uses TRBV5-1 with TRBJ2-2; D possibly corresponds to TRBD1 (7 bases). The CDR3 contains 16 residues. Germline V gene data show CDR1 as SGHRS and CDR2 as YFSETQ. V was trimmed by 3 bases and J by 1 base, leaving 13 bases between them. The chain's CDR3 is CASSSGGTVNTGELFF. Written as DNA, the CDR3 is TGCGCCAGCAGCTCGGGCGGGACAGTGAACACCGGGGAGCTGTTTTTT. The full variable domain, completed using reference TRBV5-1 and TRBJ2-2, is KAGVTQTPRYLIKTRGQQVTLSCSPISGHRSVSWYQQTPGQGLQFLFEYFSETQRNKGNFPGRFSGRQFSNSRSEMNVSTLELGDSALYLCASSSGGTVNTGELFFGEGSRLTVL.

The chain links TRBV5-1 to TRBJ2-7; D is unresolved. The germline V and J ends were trimmed by 0 bases and 6 bases, with 16 bases remaining between them. This CDR3 has 15 amino acids. Germline V gene lookup returns CDR1 SGHRS and CDR2 YFSETQ. The CDR3 DNA sequence: TGCGCCAGCAGCTTGGCCGAAGCCCTGACTTCCGAGCAGTACTTC. Its translation: CASSLAEALTSEQYF.

This clone occurred a few times. The chain carries TRBV25-1 and TRBJ2-5, with D tentatively TRBD2 (5 bases). In germline, CDR1 is MGHDK, CDR2 SYGVNS. CDR3 size: 12 residues. V lost 4 bases and J 5 bases, leaving 8 bases between the germline ends. The CDR3 reads CASSGGEETQYF. The CDR3 DNA follows: TGTGCCAGCAGTGGGGGAGAGGAGACCCAGTACTTC.

V and J are TRBV10-3 and TRBJ2-7, with D possibly TRBD1 on 6 matching bases. V was clipped by 0 bases and J by 6 bases, with 12 bases between them. The length of the CDR3 is 14 residues. Germline CDR1 ENHRY, CDR2 SYGVKD. The CDR3 sequence is CAISESTGAFEQYF. CDR3 nucleotides: TGTGCCATCAGTGAGTCGACAGGAGCCTTCGAGCAGTACTTC.

The rearrangement links TRBV5-3 to TRBJ2-7; 9 bases line up with TRBD2. TRBV5-3 is an open reading frame, and its role is uncertain. The junction had 9 bases not matched to a gene; V was cut back by 4 bases and J by 13 bases. The CDR3 runs to 12 residues. The CDR3 protein is CARSRRLAANYF. CDR3 nucleotide sequence: TGTGCCAGAAGCCGTAGACTAGCGGCCAACTACTTC.

This sequence joins TRBV30 and TRBJ2-2; D is unresolved. Trimming took off 4 bases at V and 1 base at J, with 7 bases between the two ends. CDR1 is GTSNPN and CDR2 is SVGIG in the germline V gene (reference sequence). The CDR3 has 13 residues. Here the CDR3 DNA reads TGTGCCTGGAACTCGCAGAACACCGGGGAGCTGTTTTTT. This gives the protein CAWNSQNTGELFF.

The chain uses TRBV30 and TRBJ1-1; 8 nucleotides align to TRBD1. The CDR3 has 12 amino acids. Trimming removed 5 bases from V and 1 base from J; junction bases left unmatched: 0. Per germline, CDR1 GTSNPN and CDR2 SVGIG (reference sequence). In DNA, the CDR3 is TGTGCCTGGGGGACAGGGAACACTGAAGCTTTCTTT. It specifies CAWGTGNTEAFF.

The chain's CDR3 is CASSQDSGGVGANVLTF. In DNA, the CDR3 is TGCGCCAGCAGCCAAGATTCAGGGGGCGTTGGGGCCAACGTCCTGACTTTC. The V gene is TRBV4-3, the J gene TRBJ2-6; 8 bases line up with TRBD1. The CDR3 consists of 17 residues. V lost 0 bases and J lost 3; bases outside the gene matches: 4. Germline loops: CDR1 LGHNA, CDR2 YSLEER.

The genes are TRBV6-6 and TRBJ2-7; D is perhaps TRBD1 (6 bases). Per germline, CDR1 MNHNY and CDR2 SVGAGI (reference sequence). The CDR3 has 14 amino acids. Deletions cut 4 bases from V and 4 bases from J, with 14 bases between. CDR3 sequence: CASSSTGTRYEQYF. The DNA for the CDR3 is TGTGCCAGCAGTTCTACCGGGACAAGATACGAGCAGTACTTC.

V and J are TRBV9 and TRBJ1-4; D is unresolved. The CDR3 spans 15 residues. Trimming left V 4 bases short and J 12 bases short, with 22 bases between. CDR1 and CDR2 from the germline V gene are SGDLS and YYNGEE. The CDR3 DNA reads as TGTGCCAGCAGCATAGCTGCGGGTCCGGCGGGAGAACTGTTTTTT. Its translation is CASSIAAGPAGELFF.

In its sample, this clone was seen once. The genes are TRBV19 and TRBJ2-7; 10 positions match TRBD1. The CDR3 covers 15 residues. Germline V gene data show CDR1 as LNHDA and CDR2 as SQIVND (reference sequence). V was pared by 5 bases and J by 2 bases, with 6 bases of the junction left unmatched. CDR3 sequence: CASSVGTGATYEQYF. The CDR3 region has the DNA TGTGCCAGTAGTGTTGGGACAGGGGCTACCTACGAGCAGTACTTC.

V usage is TRBV5-1 and J usage is TRBJ1-2; 8 bases are a match to TRBD1. The junction had 7 bases not matched to a gene; V was cut back by 5 bases and J by 1 base. The germline V gene encodes CDR1 SGHRS and CDR2 YFSETQ. This CDR3 comprises 15 residues. The CDR3, as DNA: TGCGCCAGCAGAAACACAGGGGGTAGTAACTATGGCTACACCTTC. The encoded protein is CASRNTGGSNYGYTF.

The chain is built from TRBV7-9 and TRBJ2-7, with TRBD2 matching 7 bases. V was pared by 4 bases and J by 3 bases, with 18 bases of the junction left unmatched. CDR3 length: 18 amino acids. Germline V lookup: CDR1 SEHNR, CDR2 FQNEAQ (reference sequence). The CDR3, as DNA: TGTGCCAGCAGCTCCTCTGCGGGGGACCACATAGTAATCTACGAGCAGTACTTC. Translated: CASSSSAGDHIVIYEQYF.

CDR3 DNA: TGTGCCATCAGTGACGGGCCGGGGTCTGGCTACACCTTC. Translating gives CAISDGPGSGYTF. The chain combines TRBV10-3 with TRBJ1-2; D not resolved. The V end lost 3 bases, the J end lost 7 bases, and 12 bases lay between the germline ends. The CDR3 has 13 amino acids. Germline V gene sequence: CDR1 ENHRY, CDR2 SYGVKD.

Only one count was recorded for this clone. The rearrangement uses TRBV4-2 and TRBJ2-3, with 9 bases lining up with TRBD2. Germline V gene data show CDR1 as LGHNA and CDR2 as YNFKEQ. V shed 0 bases, J shed 3 bases, and the junction held 4 bases outside the gene matches. This CDR3 is 16 amino acids long. CDR3 sequence reads: CASSQEGSGGTDTQYF. Here the CDR3 DNA reads TGTGCCAGCAGCCAAGAAGGTAGCGGGGGAACAGATACGCAGTATTTT.

In DNA, the CDR3 is TGTGCCAGCAGCTTCAACAGGGGACCGGGAAAACTGTTTTTT. This encodes CASSFNRGPGKLFF. V and J are TRBV2 and TRBJ1-4; 7 bases are shared with TRBD1. Germline V lookup: CDR1 SNHLY, CDR2 FYNNEI. Unmatched junction bases numbered 11, after V lost 6 bases and J lost 10 bases. The CDR3 spans 14 residues.

As concerns this clone: One junction end disagrees with the germline gene, perhaps due to a read error. The CDR3 DNA is TGCGCCAGCAGCTTGACAGGGGGCGAAGGCTGCACCTTC. Translation gives CASSLTGGEGCTF. The rearrangement uses TRBV5-1 and TRBJ1-2; TRBD1 agrees at 9 bases. There are 13 residues in the CDR3. Germline V gives CDR1 SGHRS, CDR2 YFSETQ.

CDR3 DNA sequence: TGTGCCAGCGTGGGGCGGGGGGGGGAGACCCAGTACTTC. Translating gives CASVGRGGETQYF. V usage is TRBV2 and J usage is TRBJ2-5, with 9 bases that match TRBD2. J was trimmed by 5 bases and V by 8 bases; bases with no gene match: 6. Looked up from germline, CDR1 is SNHLY and CDR2 is FYNNEI. The CDR3 is 13 amino acids.

This chain joins TRBV7-2 and TRBJ1-1; unclear D gene. CDR3 size: 13 residues. Trimming took off 1 base at V and 0 bases at J, with 3 bases between the two ends. Germline V gives CDR1 SGHTA, CDR2 FQGNSA. The CDR3 loop is CASSLVMNTEAFF. As DNA, the CDR3 is TGTGCCAGCAGCTTAGTTATGAACACTGAAGCTTTCTTT.

This sequence joins TRBV9 and TRBJ1-3; no firm D call. The germline V gene has CDR1 SGDLS and CDR2 YYNGEE. Trimming left V 0 bases short and J 0 bases short, with 7 bases between. The CDR3 totals 15 residues. The CDR3 spells CASSVGWSSGNTIYF. For the CDR3, the DNA is TGTGCCAGCAGCGTAGGGTGGAGCTCTGGAAACACCATATATTTT.

The chain is built from TRBV2 and TRBJ2-7, with D unclear. Germline V CDR1 and CDR2: SNHLY, FYNNEI. The CDR3 runs 12 residues. The V gene lost 3 bases and the J gene lost 6 bases, with 9 bases spanning the gap. CDR3 protein: CASSDRQAEQYF. As DNA, the CDR3 is TGTGCCAGCAGTGATAGGCAGGCCGAGCAGTACTTC. The variable domain in full, completed from reference TRBV2 and TRBJ2-7, reads EPEVTQTPSHQVTQMGQEVILRCVPISNHLYFYWYRQILGQKVEFLVSFYNNEISEKSEIFDDQFSVERPDGSNFTLKIRSTKLEDSAMYFCASSDRQAEQYFGPGTRLTVT.

This rearrangement joins TRBV7-8 to TRBJ1-6; TRBD1 agrees at 7 bases. With V trimmed by 6 bases and J by 9 bases, 5 bases remained unmatched. Germline-derived CDR1 and CDR2 are SGHVS and FQNEAQ. The CDR3 is 13 residues long. CDR3 in DNA: TGTGCCAGCAGTTTGGACAGGCTTTCACCCCTCCACTTT. Translating it yields CASSLDRLSPLHF.

This clone was detected a few times. The chain joins TRBV27 to TRBJ2-1, with 9 positions matching TRBD2. After removal of 6 bases from V and 6 bases from J, the junction contained 9 bases not matched to a gene. The CDR3 spans 15 residues. Germline loops: CDR1 MNHEY, CDR2 SMNVEV (reference sequence). The CDR3 region is CASRRSQTSGNEQFF. For the CDR3, the DNA is TGTGCCAGCAGAAGATCGCAGACTAGCGGCAATGAGCAGTTCTTC.

The genes are TRBV7-9 and TRBJ2-3; no reliable D call. The V end was cut by 3 bases, the J end by 0 bases, with 7 bases between. In germline, CDR1 is SEHNR, CDR2 FQNEAQ (reference sequence). This CDR3 is 14 amino acids long. CDR3: CASSFGGSTDTQYF. DNA of the CDR3: TGTGCCAGCAGCTTCGGCGGTAGCACAGATACGCAGTATTTT.

The chain has TRBV2 and TRBJ2-7, with D perhaps TRBD1 (6 bases). CDR3 length equals 11 residues. Germline CDR1 reads SNHLY; CDR2 reads FYNNEI. V was cut by 8 bases and J by 3 bases, with 8 bases left in between. For the CDR3, the DNA is TGTGCCAGCGTACAGGGCTACGAGCAGTACTTC. Protein product: CASVQGYEQYF.

This clone was picked up a small number of times. This chain links TRBV28 with TRBJ1-2; D gene unclear. V gave up 4 bases and J gave up 10 bases, with 19 bases separating them. This CDR3 spans 14 amino acids. Germline values: CDR1 MDHEN, CDR2 SYDVKM. As DNA, the CDR3 is TGTGCCAGCAGTTCCAAAGTACCCTATGTTGACTACACCTTC. This sequence encodes CASSSKVPYVDYTF.